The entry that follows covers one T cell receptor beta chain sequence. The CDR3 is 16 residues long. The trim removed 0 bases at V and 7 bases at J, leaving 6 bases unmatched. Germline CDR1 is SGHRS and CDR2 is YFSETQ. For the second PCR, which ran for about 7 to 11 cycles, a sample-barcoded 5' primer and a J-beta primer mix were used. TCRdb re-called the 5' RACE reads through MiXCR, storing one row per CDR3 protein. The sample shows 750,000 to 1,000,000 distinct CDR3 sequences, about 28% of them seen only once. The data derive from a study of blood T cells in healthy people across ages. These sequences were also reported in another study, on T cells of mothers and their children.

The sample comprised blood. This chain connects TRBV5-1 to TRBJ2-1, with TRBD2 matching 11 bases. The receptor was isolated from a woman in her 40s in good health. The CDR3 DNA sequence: TGCGCCAGCAGCTTGGAGGGACTAGCGGTCGGAAATGAGCAGTTCTTC. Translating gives CASSLEGLAVGNEQFF.